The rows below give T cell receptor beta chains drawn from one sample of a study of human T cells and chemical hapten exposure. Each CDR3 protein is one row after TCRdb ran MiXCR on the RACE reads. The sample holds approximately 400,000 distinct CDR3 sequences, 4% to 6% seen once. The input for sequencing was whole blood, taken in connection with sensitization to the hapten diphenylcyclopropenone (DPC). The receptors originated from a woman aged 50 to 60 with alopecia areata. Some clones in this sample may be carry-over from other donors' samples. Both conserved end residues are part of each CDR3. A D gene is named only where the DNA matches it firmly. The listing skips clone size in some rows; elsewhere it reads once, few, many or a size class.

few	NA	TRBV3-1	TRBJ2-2	CASRNAGTGELFF	TGTGCCAGCAGAAACGCAGGGACCGGGGAGCTGTTTTTT
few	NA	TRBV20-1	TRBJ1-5	CSARAGVYSNQPQHF	TGCAGTGCCAGAGCAGGAGTTTATAGCAATCAGCCCCAGCATTTT
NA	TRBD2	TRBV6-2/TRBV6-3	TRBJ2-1	CASSYVSGLSYNEQFF	TGTGCCAGCAGTTACGTTAGCGGGCTTTCCTACAATGAGCAGTTCTTC
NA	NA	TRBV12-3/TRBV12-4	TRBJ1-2	CASRAGLGDGYTF	TGTGCCAGCAGGGCAGGGCTCGGGGATGGCTACACCTTC
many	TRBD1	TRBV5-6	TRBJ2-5	CASSQGQGGETQYF	TGTGCCAGCAGCCAGGGACAGGGGGGAGAGACCCAGTACTTC
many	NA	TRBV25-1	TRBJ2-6	CASSVGGGANVLTF	TGTGCCAGCAGTGTAGGAGGTGGGGCCAACGTCCTGACTTTC
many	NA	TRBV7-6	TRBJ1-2	CASSLGGEGYGYTF	TGTGCCAGCAGTCTAGGAGGCGAGGGCTATGGCTACACCTTC
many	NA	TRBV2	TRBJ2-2	CASSEDTGNTGELFF	TGTGCCAGCAGTGAAGATACAGGAAACACCGGGGAGCTGTTTTTT
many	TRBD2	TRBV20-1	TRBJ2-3	CSSASLAGGADTQYF	TGCAGTTCCGCTTCGCTAGCGGGAGGGGCAGATACGCAGTATTTT
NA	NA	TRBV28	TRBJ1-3	CASSFGARVNTIYF	TGTGCCAGCAGTTTCGGGGCTAGGGTGAACACCATATATTTT
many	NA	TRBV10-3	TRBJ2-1	CAISLGDEQFF	TGTGCCATCAGTCTTGGGGATGAGCAGTTCTTC
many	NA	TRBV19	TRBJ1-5	CASTGDSVYQPQHF	TGTGCCAGTACCGGAGACAGTGTCTATCAGCCCCAGCATTTT
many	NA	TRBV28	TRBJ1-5	CASSFEPQPQHF	TGTGCCAGCAGTTTTGAGCCTCAGCCCCAGCATTTT
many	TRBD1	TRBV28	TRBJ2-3	CASSSPTGGRDTQYF	TGTGCCAGCAGTTCCCCGACAGGGGGTCGAGATACGCAGTATTTT
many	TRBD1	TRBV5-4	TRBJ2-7	CASSLGTALTYEQYF	TGTGCCAGCAGCTTAGGGACAGCCCTAACCTACGAGCAGTACTTC
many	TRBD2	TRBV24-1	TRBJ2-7	CATSDIPLGAGGPVYF	TGTGCCACCAGTGACATCCCCTTAGGCGCGGGAGGCCCCGTGTACTTC
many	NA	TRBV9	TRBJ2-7	CASSVDGFYEQYF	TGTGCCAGCAGCGTAGATGGGTTCTACGAGCAGTACTTC
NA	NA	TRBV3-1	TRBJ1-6	CASSRRQGRNSPLHF	TGTGCCAGCAGCCGCAGGCAGGGGCGTAATTCACCCCTCCACTTT